The clone carrying this T cell receptor beta chain turned up a few times. What it binds is unknown. Full-length variable regions came from constant-region reverse primers plus semi-nested Nested Universal Primer A PCR. Using its own MiXCR run on the 5' RACE reads, TCRdb lists one record per CDR3 protein. The sample holds 45,000 to 70,000 distinct CDR3 sequences, 25% to 30% seen once. The V and J ends lost 5 bases and 1 base, in that order; junction bases with no gene match: 4. The germline gives CDR1 SEHNR, CDR2 FQNEAQ (reference sequence). This CDR3 has 15 residues. Whole-study findings and limits: The TCR gene usage of tumor memory CD4+ T cells clustered together with blood and lymph node memory CD4+ cells and with lymph node naive CD4+ cells. Tumor Treg TCRs overlapped most with tumor naive CD4+ cells.

Memory CD4+ T cells were sorted as CD4+CD45RO+CD25- cells. The sequenced sample consisted of tumor-infiltrating memory CD4+ T cells sorted from the breast tumor. The subset: memory CD4+ T cells, CD4+CD45RO+CD25-. This receptor was obtained from a female donor with breast cancer. The gene calls are TRBV7-9 and TRBJ2-1; 8 bases match TRBD1. The CDR3 sequence is CASSKRTGSYNEQFF. As DNA, the CDR3 is TGTGCCAGCAGCAAAAGGACAGGGTCCTACAATGAGCAGTTCTTC. Full variable domain (rest looked up from reference TRBV7-9 and TRBJ2-1): DTGVSQNPRHKITKRGQNVTFRCDPISEHNRLYWYRQTLGQGPEFLTYFQNEAQLEKSRLLSDRFSAERPKGSFSTLEIQRTEQGDSAMYLCASSKRTGSYNEQFFGPGTRLTVL.